What follows describes a single T cell receptor beta chain. Antigen specificity is unknown. The junction does not match germline at one end; this may be a read error. The PCR ran on 60 Vbeta and 13 Jbeta primers. The table came from immunoSEQ multiplex PCR; TCRdb's copy has only in-frame clones and leaves some out. The sample holds 100,000 to 150,000 clones, 74% seen once. CDR3 length: 16 amino acids. From germline, CDR1 is SEHNR and CDR2 FQNEAQ (reference sequence). The data were obtained in a study of cytomegalovirus exposure and HLA in healthy donors. Whole-study findings and limits: Previously analyzed data showed that most TCR beta V segments were productive at a frequency of about 90% or about 30%. In vitro, a few CMV-associated chains proved specific for CMV antigens. HLA-A and HLA-B allele assignments for most subjects were reportedly predicted accurately using TCR beta sequences.

The rearrangement joins TRBV7-9 to TRBJ1-2, with 12 bases aligning to TRBD1. Material for sequencing was PBMCs. The sequence was obtained from a woman aged 50 to 60 in good health and CMV-seropositive. This CDR3 reads CSSSASGTGGDYGYTF. CDR3 in DNA: TGTTCCAGCAGCGCCTCCGGGACAGGGGGCGACTATGGCTACACCTTC.